The text below deals with one TCR beta chain. Its antigen is currently unknown. J lost 8 bases, V lost 6 bases, and 12 bases had no gene match. The CDR3 extends over 15 amino acids. Germline assignment: CDR1 SGHAT and CDR2 FQNNGV. This sample stems from a study of T-cell memory formation after mild COVID-19. Study results and limitations: Within pre-infection memory, some responding clones were found, suggesting cross-reactive memory joined.

TCRdb ran MiXCR on the 5' RACE reads and lists one entry per CDR3 protein. The table lists about 560,000 distinct CDR3 sequences, 17% of them singletons, with roughly 8.2% in the top ten. Sequenced material: PBMCs or a T cell subset sorted from them (not recorded which). The chain joins TRBV11-2 to TRBJ1-4; 7 nucleotides line up with TRBD1. This TCR came from an adult woman who had mild COVID-19 (a few samples of this study predate the infection). Cell type and time point are not known. This chain's CDR3 is CASSIGQATGEKLFF. In DNA form, the CDR3 reads TGTGCCAGCAGTATAGGACAGGCCACCGGGGAAAAACTGTTTTTT.